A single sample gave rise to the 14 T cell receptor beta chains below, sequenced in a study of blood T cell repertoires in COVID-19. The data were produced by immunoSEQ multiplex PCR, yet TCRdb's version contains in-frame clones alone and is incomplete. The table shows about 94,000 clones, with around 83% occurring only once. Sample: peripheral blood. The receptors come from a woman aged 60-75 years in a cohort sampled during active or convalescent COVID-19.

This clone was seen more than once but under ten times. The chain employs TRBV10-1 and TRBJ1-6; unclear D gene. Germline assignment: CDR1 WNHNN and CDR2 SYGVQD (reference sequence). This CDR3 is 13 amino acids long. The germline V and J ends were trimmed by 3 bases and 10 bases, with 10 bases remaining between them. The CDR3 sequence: CASSENMRSPLHF. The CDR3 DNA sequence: TGCGCCAGCAGTGAAAACATGAGGTCACCCCTCCACTTT.

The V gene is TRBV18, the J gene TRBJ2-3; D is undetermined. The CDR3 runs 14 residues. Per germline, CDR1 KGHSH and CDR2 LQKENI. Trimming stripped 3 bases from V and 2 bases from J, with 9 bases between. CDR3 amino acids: CASSPQANTDTQYF. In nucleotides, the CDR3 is TGTGCCAGCTCACCTCAGGCGAACACAGATACGCAGTATTTT.

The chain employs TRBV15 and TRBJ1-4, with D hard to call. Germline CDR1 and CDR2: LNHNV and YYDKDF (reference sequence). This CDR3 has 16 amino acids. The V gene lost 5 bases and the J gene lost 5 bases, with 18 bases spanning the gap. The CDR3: CATSARIGATNEKLFF. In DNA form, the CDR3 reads TGTGCCACCAGCGCCCGGATAGGAGCCACGAATGAAAAACTGTTTTTT.

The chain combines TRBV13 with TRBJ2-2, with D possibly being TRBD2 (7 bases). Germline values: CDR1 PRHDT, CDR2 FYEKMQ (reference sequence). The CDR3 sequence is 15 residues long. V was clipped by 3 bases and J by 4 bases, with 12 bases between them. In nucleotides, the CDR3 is TGTGCCAGCAGCTTCGGGGGGCAGGGCACCGGGGAGCTGTTTTTT. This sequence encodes CASSFGGQGTGELFF.

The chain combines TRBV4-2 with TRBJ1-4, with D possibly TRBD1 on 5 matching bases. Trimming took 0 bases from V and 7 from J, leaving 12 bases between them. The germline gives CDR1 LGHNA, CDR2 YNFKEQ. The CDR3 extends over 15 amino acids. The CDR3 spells CASSQDGTVFEKLFF. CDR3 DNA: TGTGCCAGCAGCCAAGATGGGACTGTCTTTGAAAAACTGTTTTTT.

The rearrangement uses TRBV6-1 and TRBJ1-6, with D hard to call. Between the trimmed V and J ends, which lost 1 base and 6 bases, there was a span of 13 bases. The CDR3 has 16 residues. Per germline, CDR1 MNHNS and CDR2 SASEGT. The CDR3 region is CASSEVVGLSNSPLHF. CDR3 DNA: TGTGCCAGCAGTGAAGTGGTCGGACTGTCTAATTCACCCCTCCACTTT.

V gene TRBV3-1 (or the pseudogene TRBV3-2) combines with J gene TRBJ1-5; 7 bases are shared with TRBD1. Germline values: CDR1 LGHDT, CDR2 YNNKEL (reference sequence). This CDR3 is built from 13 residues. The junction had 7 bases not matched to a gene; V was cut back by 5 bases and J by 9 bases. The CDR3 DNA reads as TGTGCCAGCAGCGGAGACAGGGAGTCGCCCCAGCATTTT. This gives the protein CASSGDRESPQHF.

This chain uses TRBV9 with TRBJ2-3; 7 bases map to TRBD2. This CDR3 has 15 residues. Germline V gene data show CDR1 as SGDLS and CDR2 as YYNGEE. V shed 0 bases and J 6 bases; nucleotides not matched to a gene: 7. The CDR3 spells CASSVAAGVRDTQYF. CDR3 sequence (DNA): TGTGCCAGCAGCGTAGCGGCGGGAGTGCGGGATACGCAGTATTTT.

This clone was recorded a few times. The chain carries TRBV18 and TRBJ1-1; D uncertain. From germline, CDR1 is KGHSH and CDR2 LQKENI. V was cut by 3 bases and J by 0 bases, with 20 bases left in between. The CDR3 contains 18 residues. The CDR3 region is CASSPGQMAAQMNTEAFF. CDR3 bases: TGTGCCAGCTCACCCGGTCAAATGGCGGCTCAAATGAACACTGAAGCTTTCTTT.

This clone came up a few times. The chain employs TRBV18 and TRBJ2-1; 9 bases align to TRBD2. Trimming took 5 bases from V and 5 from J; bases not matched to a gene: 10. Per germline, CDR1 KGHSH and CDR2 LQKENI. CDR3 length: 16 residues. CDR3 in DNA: TGTGCCAGCTCAACCTCCGGGACTAGCACACACAATGAGCAGTTCTTC. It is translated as CASSTSGTSTHNEQFF.

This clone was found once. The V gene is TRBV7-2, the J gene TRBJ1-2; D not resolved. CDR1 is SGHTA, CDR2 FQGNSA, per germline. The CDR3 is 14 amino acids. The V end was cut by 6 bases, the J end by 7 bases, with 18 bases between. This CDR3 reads CASSSSQTMAGYTF. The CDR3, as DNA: TGTGCCAGCAGTTCTTCCCAAACAATGGCTGGCTACACCTTC.

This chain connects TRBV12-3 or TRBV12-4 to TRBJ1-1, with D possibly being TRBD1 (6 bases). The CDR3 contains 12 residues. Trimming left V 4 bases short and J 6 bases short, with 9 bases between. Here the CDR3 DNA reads TGTGCCAGCAGTTGGGGGGGCCCTGAAGCTTTCTTT. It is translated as CASSWGGPEAFF.

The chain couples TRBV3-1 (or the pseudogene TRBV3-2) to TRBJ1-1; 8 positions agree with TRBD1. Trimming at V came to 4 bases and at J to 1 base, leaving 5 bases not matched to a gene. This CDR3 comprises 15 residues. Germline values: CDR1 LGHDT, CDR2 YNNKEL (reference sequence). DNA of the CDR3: TGTGCCAGCAGCCTCCAGGACAGGGAGAACACTGAAGCTTTCTTT. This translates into CASSLQDRENTEAFF.

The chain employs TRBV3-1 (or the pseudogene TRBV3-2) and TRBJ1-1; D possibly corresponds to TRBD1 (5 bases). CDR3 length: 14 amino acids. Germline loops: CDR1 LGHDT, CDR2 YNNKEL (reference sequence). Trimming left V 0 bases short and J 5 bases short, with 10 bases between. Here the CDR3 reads CASSQESGATEAFF. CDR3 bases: TGTGCCAGCAGCCAAGAAAGTGGGGCGACTGAAGCTTTCTTT.